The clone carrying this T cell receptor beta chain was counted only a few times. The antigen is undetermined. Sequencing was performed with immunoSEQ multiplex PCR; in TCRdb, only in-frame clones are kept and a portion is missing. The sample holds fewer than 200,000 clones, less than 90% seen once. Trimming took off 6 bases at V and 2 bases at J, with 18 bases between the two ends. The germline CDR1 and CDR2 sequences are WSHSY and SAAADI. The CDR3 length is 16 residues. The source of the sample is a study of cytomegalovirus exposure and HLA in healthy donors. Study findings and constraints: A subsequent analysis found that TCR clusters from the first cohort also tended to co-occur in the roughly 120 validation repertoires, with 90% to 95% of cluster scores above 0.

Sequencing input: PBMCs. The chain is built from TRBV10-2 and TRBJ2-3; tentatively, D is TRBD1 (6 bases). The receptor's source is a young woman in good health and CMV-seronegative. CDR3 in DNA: TGCGCCAGCAGCGCCTATCTACAGGGACCCACAGATACGCAGTATTTT. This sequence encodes CASSAYLQGPTDTQYF.